The entry below gives a single T cell receptor beta chain sequence along with its context. The data are from a study of blood T cell repertoires in COVID-19. Background on the study: Sites across the United States, Italy and Spain contributed samples from acute and convalescent COVID-19.

Recruitment covered about two dozen US areas and drew participants whose ages spanned 18 to 89 years. As originally analysed: Amplification of reference gene primers was used by the study to estimate nucleated cell counts. Generated by immunoSEQ multiplex PCR, the TCRdb table keeps only in-frame clones and is missing some. The DNA was the basis for D and trimming; V, J and clone size are from that table. This sample has roughly 320,000 clones; 86% occur once, and the top ten carry roughly 4%. With V trimmed by 1 base and J by 0 bases, 3 bases remained unmatched. The germline V gene encodes CDR1 SEHNR and CDR2 FQNEAQ (reference sequence). The CDR3 contains 16 residues.

Sequences were obtained from PBMCs or T cells enriched from blood (not recorded which). The TCR was taken from a man aged 25 to 40 who had recovered from COVID-19. This rearrangement joins TRBV7-9 to TRBJ2-1, with 7 bases matching TRBD2. The CDR3 loop is CASSLGRGSSYNEQFF. The CDR3 DNA reads as TGTGCCAGCAGCTTAGGGCGGGGGAGCTCCTACAATGAGCAGTTCTTC.